The following is a T cell receptor (beta chain) sequence with its context. The target of this receptor is not known. Base qualities are not at hand, and no much larger clone is one base apart. This sample's time point label indicates: baseline before first vaccination. Vaccinee samples were obtained from the UK trials COV001 and COV002, which included a single-blind randomized controlled phase 2/3 trial of AZD1222 (ChAdOx1 nCoV-19) in healthy adults. For TCRbeta chain sequencing, PBMC samples from trial participants were taken at day 0 and at day 28 after the second dose. The sample is drawn from a study of T cell responses to AZD1222 COVID-19 vaccine (dated by TCRdb to the early 2020s). Looking at the study overall: AZD1222 recipients with second doses at about 4 weeks or about 12 weeks were pooled, because spike-specific TCR depth and breadth did not differ between schedules. A total of 230 to 250 trial participants underwent TCR sequencing, of whom approximately 200 had received two doses of AZD1222 and around 26 had received two doses of the MenACWY control vaccine. Trial participants were enrolled by age into subgroups of 18-55, 56-69 and 70-plus years, and roughly 150, 30 and 60 TCR-sequenced participants, respectively, were included in these subgroups.

The CDR3 regions of human TCRbeta chains were analyzed by immunosequencing. From the authors' description of their analysis: Repertoire TCRs were matched against a reference library of SARS-CoV-2-specific TCRs generated with the MIRA antigen-specificity platform. Breadth was defined as the fraction of unique TCRs that were SARS-CoV-2-associated. Depth was defined as the fraction of total T cells that were SARS-CoV-2-associated. Using the MIRA data, each spike-specific TCR was assigned both to the spike region to which the TCR was reactive and to a CD4 or CD8 class. Log10-transformed breadth and depth values were compared by one-way ANOVA with Sidak's multiple comparisons tests. Entries here come from immuneACCESS through TCRdb and include only in-frame sequences with V and J called. Some clones fail to appear in such tables; in the studies checked, an unresolved V gene covers under half of the shortfall, and the cause of the remainder is unknown. The V and J calls and the clone size are those of that table, but D and trimming were determined from the DNA. This sample lists under 150,000 clones; roughly 84% were detected once. Jointly, the top ten make up 7.5% of the sample.

Study-wide conclusions, independent of this receptor: Conclusions about previously exposed vaccinees are limited because only five or six AZD1222 recipients were SARS-CoV-2 seropositive at baseline. The 56-69-year group was small, and its depth increase did not reach significance, likely because of low power. After two AZD1222 doses, spike-specific TCR breadth and depth were significantly higher than at day 0 and than in MenACWY recipients. The vaccine-associated CD4 TCRs covered the entire spike protein, and the dominant responses fell in regions 160-218 and 743-854. Participants were mostly white British and included more females than males, and it was suggested by the authors that clonal diversity may have been underestimated. No day 14 peak-response samples were available, so repertoires were characterized only after the peak T cell response. Nearly half of unique spike-specific TCRs reportedly recognized epitopes outside regions mutated in the B.1.351 and B.1.1.7 variants.

The source material was peripheral blood, sampled on day 0 of AZD1222 vaccination. The clonotype originates from an adult in good health.

The DNA is TGTGCCAGCAGTTTAGGGTTGGGGGTCGAGGGCTACACCTTC. Its amino acids are CASSLGLGVEGYTF. Recombination joined TRBV27 with TRBJ1-2; matching of 5 bases hints at TRBD1 as the D gene. The germline V gene (reference sequence) sets CDR1 to MNHEY and CDR2 to SMNVEV. A distance of 15 bases separates the germline ends of V and J, which lose 2 bases and 8 bases respectively. From cysteine to phenylalanine, the CDR3 is 14 amino acids long. Only CDR3 DNA is held: 42 bases, read in frame from base 1.